This T cell receptor beta chain was recorded in a study of blood T cell repertoires in COVID-19. The wider study: Sources were T cells, B-cell-depleted T cells, or PBMCs; the material itself was cDNA or gDNA.

Assay: immunoSEQ multiplex PCR; the TCRdb copy retains only in-frame clones and omits some. This repertoire shows 300,000 to 400,000 clones, approximately 86% found once; its top ten account for around 3%. This CDR3 spans 14 amino acids. V shed 5 bases and J shed 13 bases, with 21 bases lying between them. Germline V gives CDR1 SGHAT, CDR2 FQDESV (reference sequence). The clonotype was recovered from a human donor in a cohort sampled during active COVID-19. The chain has TRBV11-1 and TRBJ2-1; TRBD1 is a possible D gene (5 bases). Material: peripheral blood. CDR3 amino acids: CASSQVRQGRSQFF. The DNA for the CDR3 is TGTGCCAGCAGCCAGGTGCGGCAGGGCAGGAGTCAGTTCTTC.